The entry below describes one T cell receptor beta chain. This sample is drawn from a study of CD8+CD57+ T cells in acquired aplastic anemia. Profiling that covered TCR beta VDJ and CDR3 relied on genomic DNA as its template. TCRdb reprocessed the reads with MiXCR, giving one entry per CDR3 protein. Of under 200,000 distinct CDR3 sequences listed, under 55% are singletons. This CDR3 region has 16 residues. Trimming took 0 bases from V and 1 from J, leaving 15 bases between them. Looked up from germline, CDR1 is DFQATT and CDR2 is SNEGSKA (reference sequence). Previously, flow cytometry had revealed CD8+CD57+ cell expansion in the patients chosen for sequencing.

What was sequenced was sorted CD4+, CD8+, or CD8+CD57+ T cells (not recorded which) from PBMCs. V is TRBV20-1 and J is TRBJ1-1, with D unresolved. The sequence derives from a human donor with aplastic anemia. The CDR3 region has the DNA TGCAGTGCTAGAGATATCGAGGGAATAGCGAACACTGAAGCTTTCTTT. It is translated as CSARDIEGIANTEAFF.